This T cell receptor beta chain appears in the sequencing data of a study of T cells in women clearing cervical HPV infection. Study conclusions and caveats: Unknown T-cell numbers per sample may underlie the richness differences. Cases carried less TRBV6-7 than controls: about 0.1% versus 0.15%. It is unknown whether associations predate infection; no effector/memory or HPV-specific sorting.

Profiling relied on immunoSEQ multiplex PCR, and the TCRdb table lists in-frame clones only, not all of them. This listing includes 21,000 or so clones. As for this clone: Antigen specificity is unknown. The read terminates 3 residues ahead of where the CDR3 ends, so the germline J gene completes it.

The CDR3 contains 15 residues. Trimming pared 7 bases from V and 2 bases from J, leaving 19 bases between. Per the germline V gene, CDR1 is DFQATT and CDR2 is SNEGSKA (reference sequence). The chain is built from TRBV20-1 and TRBJ2-3; tentative D call: TRBD2 (5 bases). Sequencing input: blood buffy coat. The receptor was derived from a woman between 18 and 70 years old with a cervical HPV16 infection that either progressed to CIN3+ or cleared (not recorded which). Incomplete CDR3 DNA: TGCAGTGGTCGGCGTGCTAGCCGCCCCACAGATACG. It encodes CSGRRASRPTDT. The entire CDR3 sequence reads CSGRRASRPTDTQYF.